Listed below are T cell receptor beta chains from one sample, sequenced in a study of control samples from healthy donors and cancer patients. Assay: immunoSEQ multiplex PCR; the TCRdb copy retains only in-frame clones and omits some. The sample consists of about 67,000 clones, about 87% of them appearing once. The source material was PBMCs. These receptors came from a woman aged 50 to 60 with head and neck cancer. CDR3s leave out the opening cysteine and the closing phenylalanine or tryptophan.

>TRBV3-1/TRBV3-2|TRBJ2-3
ASSQDGSRDTQY
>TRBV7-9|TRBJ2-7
ASSSYQGFYEQY
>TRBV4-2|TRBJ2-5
ASSQALAGDETQY
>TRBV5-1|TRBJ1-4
ASSLVGDEKLF
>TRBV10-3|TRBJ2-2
AITSDRVEAGELF
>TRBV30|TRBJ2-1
AWSSGYEQF
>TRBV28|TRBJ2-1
ASPSPGDIWF
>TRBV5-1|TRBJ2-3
ASSLRGGIDTQY
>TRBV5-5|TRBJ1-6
ASSLSDYNSPLH
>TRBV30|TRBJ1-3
AWAINDRGNTIY
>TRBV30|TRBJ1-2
AWSGGTEKNYGYT
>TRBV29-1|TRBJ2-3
SVVRQGGTDTQY
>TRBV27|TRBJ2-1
ASSLLNVPGSYNEQF
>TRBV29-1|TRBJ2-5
SVHDARQGGETQY
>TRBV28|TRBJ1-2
ASRLRGGDRVAYGYT
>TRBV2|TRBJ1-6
ASSAAGGGSPLH
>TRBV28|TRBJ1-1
ASSFSGVRTEAF
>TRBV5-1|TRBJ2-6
ASMPGAGSGANVLT
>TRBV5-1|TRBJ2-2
ASSLGSTGTGELF
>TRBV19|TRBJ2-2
ASSTTPRSTGELF
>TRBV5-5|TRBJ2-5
ASSLAPRGTETQY
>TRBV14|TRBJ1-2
ASSHGRGASYGYT
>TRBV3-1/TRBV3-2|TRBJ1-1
ASSQYQGSEAF
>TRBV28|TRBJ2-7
ASSFSYEQY
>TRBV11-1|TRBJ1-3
ASSRDRPSGNTIY
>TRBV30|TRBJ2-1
AWSGLAGNEQF